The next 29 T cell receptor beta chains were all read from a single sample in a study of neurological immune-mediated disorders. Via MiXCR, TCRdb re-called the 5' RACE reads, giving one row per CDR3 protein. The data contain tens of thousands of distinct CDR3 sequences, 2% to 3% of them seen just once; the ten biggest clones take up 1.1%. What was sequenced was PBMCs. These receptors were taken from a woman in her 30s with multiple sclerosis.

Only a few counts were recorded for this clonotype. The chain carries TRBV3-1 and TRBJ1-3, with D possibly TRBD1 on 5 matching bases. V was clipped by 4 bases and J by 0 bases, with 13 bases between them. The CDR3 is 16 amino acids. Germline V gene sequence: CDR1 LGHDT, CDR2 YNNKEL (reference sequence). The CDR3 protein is CASSRDLPSSGNTIYF. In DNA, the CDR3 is TGTGCCAGCAGCCGGGACTTGCCGAGCTCTGGAAACACCATATATTTT.

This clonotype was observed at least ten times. This CDR3 is CASSSGTGRNQPQHF. The CDR3 DNA is TGTGCCAGCAGCTCCGGGACAGGGCGCAATCAGCCCCAGCATTTT. The rearrangement links TRBV7-2 to TRBJ1-5, with 9 bases matching TRBD1. Unmatched junction bases numbered 3, after V lost 4 bases and J lost 2 bases. Looked up from germline, CDR1 is SGHTA and CDR2 is FQGNSA. This CDR3 comprises 15 residues.

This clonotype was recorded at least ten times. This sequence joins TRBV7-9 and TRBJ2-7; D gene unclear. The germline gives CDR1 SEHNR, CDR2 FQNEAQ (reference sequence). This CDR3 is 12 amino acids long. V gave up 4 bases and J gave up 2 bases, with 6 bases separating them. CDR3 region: CASSSVAYEQYF. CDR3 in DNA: TGTGCCAGCAGCTCGGTCGCCTACGAGCAGTACTTC.

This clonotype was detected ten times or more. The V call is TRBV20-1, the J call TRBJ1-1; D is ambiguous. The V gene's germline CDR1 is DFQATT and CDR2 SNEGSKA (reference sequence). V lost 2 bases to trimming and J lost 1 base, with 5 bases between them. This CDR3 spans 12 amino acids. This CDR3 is CSARRANTEAFF. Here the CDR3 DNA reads TGCAGTGCTAGAAGGGCGAACACTGAAGCTTTCTTT.

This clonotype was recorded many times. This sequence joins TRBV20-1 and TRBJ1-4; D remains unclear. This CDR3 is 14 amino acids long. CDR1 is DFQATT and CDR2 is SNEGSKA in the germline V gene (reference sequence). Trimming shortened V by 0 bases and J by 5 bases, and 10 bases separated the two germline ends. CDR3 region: CSARDGVVNEKLFF. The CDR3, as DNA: TGCAGTGCTAGAGATGGGGTAGTAAATGAAAAACTGTTTTTT.

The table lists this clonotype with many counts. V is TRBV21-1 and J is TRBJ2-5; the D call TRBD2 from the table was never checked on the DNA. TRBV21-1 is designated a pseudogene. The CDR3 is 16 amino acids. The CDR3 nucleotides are TGTGCCAGCAGCAGTGGGATAGCGTGCCAGGGGGAGACCCAGTACTTC. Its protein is CASSSGIACQGETQYF.

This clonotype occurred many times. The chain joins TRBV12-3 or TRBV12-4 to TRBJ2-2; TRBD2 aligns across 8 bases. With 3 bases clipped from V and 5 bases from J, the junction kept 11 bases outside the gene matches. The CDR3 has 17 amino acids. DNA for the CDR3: TGTGCCAGCAGTTTCCCACTCGGCGGGAGGCCGACCGGGGAGCTGTTTTTT. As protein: CASSFPLGGRPTGELFF.

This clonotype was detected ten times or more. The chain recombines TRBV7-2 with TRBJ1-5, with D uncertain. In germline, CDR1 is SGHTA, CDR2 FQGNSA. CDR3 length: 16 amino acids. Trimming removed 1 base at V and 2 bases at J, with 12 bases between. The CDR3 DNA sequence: TGTGCCAGCAGCTTAGGGGCCTTCGGAGGCAATCAGCCCCAGCATTTT. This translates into CASSLGAFGGNQPQHF.

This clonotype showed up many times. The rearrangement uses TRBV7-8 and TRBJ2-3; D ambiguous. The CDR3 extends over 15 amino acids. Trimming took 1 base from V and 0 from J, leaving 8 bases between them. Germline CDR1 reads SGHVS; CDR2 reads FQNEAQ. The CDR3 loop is CASSLVLGSTDTQYF. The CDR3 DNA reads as TGTGCCAGCAGCTTAGTGCTGGGGAGCACAGATACGCAGTATTTT. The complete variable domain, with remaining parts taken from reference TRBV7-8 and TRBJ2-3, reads GAGVSQSPRYKVAKRGQDVALRCDPISGHVSLFWYQQALGQGPEFLTYFQNEAQLDKSGLPSDRFFAERPEGSVSTLKIQRTQQEDSAVYLCASSLVLGSTDTQYFGPGTRLTVL.

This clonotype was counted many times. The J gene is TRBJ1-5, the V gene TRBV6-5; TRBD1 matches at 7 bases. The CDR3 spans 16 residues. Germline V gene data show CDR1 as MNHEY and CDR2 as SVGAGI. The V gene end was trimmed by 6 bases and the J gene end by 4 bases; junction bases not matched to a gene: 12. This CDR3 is CASSGLQGGLNQPQHF. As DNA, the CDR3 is TGTGCCAGCAGCGGGCTCCAAGGGGGCCTTAATCAGCCCCAGCATTTT.

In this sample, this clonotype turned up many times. CDR3 loop: CASSVEGGVETQYF. DNA of the CDR3: TGTGCCAGCAGCGTAGAAGGGGGAGTAGAGACCCAGTACTTC. The rearrangement joins TRBV9 to TRBJ2-5; TRBD1 is a possible D gene (6 bases). Germline V gives CDR1 SGDLS, CDR2 YYNGEE. V was shortened by 0 bases and J by 4 bases, with 10 bases between the two germline ends. The CDR3 runs 14 residues.

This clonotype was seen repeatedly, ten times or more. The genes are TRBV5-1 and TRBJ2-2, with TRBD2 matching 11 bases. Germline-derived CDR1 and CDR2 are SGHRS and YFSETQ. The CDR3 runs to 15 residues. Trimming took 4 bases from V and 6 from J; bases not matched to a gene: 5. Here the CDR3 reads CASSGPGLAAGELFF. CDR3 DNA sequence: TGCGCCAGCAGCGGACCGGGACTAGCGGCCGGGGAGCTGTTTTTT.

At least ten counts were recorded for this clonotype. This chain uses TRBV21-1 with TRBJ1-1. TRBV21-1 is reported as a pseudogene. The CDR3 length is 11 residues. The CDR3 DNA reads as TGTGCCAGCAGCAGAAGACATGAAGCTTTCTTT. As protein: CASSRRHEAFF.

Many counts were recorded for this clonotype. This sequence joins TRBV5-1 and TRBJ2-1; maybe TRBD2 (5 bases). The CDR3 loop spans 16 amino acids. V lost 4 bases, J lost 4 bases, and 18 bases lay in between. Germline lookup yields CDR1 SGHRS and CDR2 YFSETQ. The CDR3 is CASSGSGGPEYNEQFF. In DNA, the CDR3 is TGCGCCAGCAGCGGGTCCGGCGGGCCAGAGTACAATGAGCAGTTCTTC.

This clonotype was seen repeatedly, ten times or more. Here the CDR3 DNA reads TGTGCCAGCAGCTTACTTAACCTCAGAAATGAGCAGTTCTTC. It is translated as CASSLLNLRNEQFF. The rearrangement links TRBV7-6 to TRBJ2-1; D gene ambiguous. V was cut by 2 bases and J by 7 bases, with 12 bases left in between. The CDR3 extends over 14 amino acids. Per the germline V gene, CDR1 is SGHVS and CDR2 is FNYEAQ.

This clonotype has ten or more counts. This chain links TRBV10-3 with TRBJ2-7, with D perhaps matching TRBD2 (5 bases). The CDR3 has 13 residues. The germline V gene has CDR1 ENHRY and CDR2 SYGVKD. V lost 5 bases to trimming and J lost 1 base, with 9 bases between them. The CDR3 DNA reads TGTGCCATCAGTATACCGGGATCCTACGAGCAGTACTTC. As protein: CAISIPGSYEQYF.

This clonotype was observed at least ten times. Here the CDR3 DNA reads TGCAGTGCTAGCTCTAGCGGGTCCTGGGGTGAGCAGTTCTTC. It specifies CSASSSGSWGEQFF. J is TRBJ2-1 and V is TRBV20-1, with 8 bases identical to TRBD2. Germline V CDR1 and CDR2: DFQATT, SNEGSKA (reference sequence). V lost 3 bases and J lost 9; bases outside the gene matches: 10. CDR3 length equals 14 residues.

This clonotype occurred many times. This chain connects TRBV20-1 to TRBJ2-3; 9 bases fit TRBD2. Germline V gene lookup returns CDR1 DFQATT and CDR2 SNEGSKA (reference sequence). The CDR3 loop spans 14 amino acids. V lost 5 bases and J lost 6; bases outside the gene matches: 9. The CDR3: CSAGWREGADTQYF. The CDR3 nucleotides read TGCAGTGCTGGTTGGCGGGAGGGGGCGGATACGCAGTATTTT.

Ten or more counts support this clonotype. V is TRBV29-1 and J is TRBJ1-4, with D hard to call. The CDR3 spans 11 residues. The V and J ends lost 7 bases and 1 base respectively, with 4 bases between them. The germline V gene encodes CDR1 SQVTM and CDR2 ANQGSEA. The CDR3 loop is CSARTNEKLFF. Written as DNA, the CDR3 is TGCAGCGCCCGAACTAATGAAAAACTGTTTTTT. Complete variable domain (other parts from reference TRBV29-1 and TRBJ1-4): SAVISQKPSRDICQRGTSLTIQCQVDSQVTMMFWYRQQPGQSLTLIATANQGSEATYESGFVIDKFPISRPNLTFSTLTVSNMSPEDSSIYLCSARTNEKLFFGSGTQLSVL.

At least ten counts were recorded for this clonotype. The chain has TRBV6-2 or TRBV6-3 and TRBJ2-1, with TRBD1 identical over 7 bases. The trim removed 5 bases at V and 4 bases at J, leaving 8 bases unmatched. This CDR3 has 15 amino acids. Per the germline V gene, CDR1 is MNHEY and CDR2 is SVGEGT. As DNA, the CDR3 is TGTGCCAGCAGTCCACAGACAGGGCCTTACAATGAGCAGTTCTTC. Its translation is CASSPQTGPYNEQFF.

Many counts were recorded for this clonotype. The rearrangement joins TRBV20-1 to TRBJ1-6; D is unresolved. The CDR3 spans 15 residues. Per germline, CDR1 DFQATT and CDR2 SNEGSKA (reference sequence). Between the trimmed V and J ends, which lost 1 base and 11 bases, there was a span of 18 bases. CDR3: CSARAPGMESTPLHF. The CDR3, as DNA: TGCAGTGCTAGAGCCCCGGGGATGGAATCGACACCCCTCCACTTT.

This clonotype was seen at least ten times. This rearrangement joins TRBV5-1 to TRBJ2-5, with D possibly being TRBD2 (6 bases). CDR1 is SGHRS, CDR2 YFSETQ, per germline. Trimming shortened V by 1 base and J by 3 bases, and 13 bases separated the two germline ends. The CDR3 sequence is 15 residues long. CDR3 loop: CASSLIPGDEETQYF. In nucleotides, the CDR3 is TGCGCCAGCAGCTTGATCCCGGGAGATGAAGAGACCCAGTACTTC. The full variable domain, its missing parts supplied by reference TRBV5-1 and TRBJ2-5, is KAGVTQTPRYLIKTRGQQVTLSCSPISGHRSVSWYQQTPGQGLQFLFEYFSETQRNKGNFPGRFSGRQFSNSRSEMNVSTLELGDSALYLCASSLIPGDEETQYFGPGTRLLVL.

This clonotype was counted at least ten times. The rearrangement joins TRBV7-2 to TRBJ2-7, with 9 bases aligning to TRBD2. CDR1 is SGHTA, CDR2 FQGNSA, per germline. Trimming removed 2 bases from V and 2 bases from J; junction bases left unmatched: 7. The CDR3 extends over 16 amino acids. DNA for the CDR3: TGTGCCAGCAGCTTAATCCGAGCGGGAGGCGCCTACGAGCAGTACTTC. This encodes CASSLIRAGGAYEQYF.

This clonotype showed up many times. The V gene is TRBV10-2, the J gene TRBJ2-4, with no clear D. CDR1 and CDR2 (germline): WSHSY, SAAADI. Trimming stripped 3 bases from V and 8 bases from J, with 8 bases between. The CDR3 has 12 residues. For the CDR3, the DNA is TGCGCCAGCAGTGAAAGGCTCGACATTCAGTACTTC. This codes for CASSERLDIQYF.

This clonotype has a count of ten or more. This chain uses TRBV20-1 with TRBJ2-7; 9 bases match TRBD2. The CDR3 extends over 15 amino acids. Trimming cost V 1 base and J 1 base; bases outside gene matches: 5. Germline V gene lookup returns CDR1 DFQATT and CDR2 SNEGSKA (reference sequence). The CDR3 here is CSARAPTSGSYEQYF. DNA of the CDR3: TGCAGTGCTAGAGCTCCGACTAGCGGTTCCTACGAGCAGTACTTC.

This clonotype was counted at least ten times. The DNA for the CDR3 is TGTGCCACCAGTGCACGGAGTAACAATCAGCCCCAGCATTTT. This encodes CATSARSNNQPQHF. The rearrangement uses TRBV24-1 and TRBJ1-5; no definite D call. The CDR3 sequence is 14 residues long. Trimming pared 5 bases from V and 3 bases from J, leaving 10 bases between. The germline V gene encodes CDR1 KGHDR and CDR2 SFDVKD.

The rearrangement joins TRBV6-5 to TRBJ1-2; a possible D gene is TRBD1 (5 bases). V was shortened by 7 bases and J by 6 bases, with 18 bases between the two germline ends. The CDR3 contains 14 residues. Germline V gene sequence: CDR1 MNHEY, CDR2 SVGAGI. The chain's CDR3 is CASTPSREGHGYTF. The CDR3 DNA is TGTGCCAGCACTCCATCCAGGGAGGGCCATGGCTACACCTTC.

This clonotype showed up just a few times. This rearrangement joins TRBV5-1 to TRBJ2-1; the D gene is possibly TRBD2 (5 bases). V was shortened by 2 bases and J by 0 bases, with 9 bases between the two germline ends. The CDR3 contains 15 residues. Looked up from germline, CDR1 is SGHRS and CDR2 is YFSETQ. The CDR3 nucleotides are TGCGCCAGCAGCTTACTAGAGAGCTCCTACAATGAGCAGTTCTTC. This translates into CASSLLESSYNEQFF.

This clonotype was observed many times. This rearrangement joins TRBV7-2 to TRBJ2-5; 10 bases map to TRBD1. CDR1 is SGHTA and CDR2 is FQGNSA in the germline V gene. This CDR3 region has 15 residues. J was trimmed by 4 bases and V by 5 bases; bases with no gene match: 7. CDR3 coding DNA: TGTGCCAGCAGCCCTGGACAGGGGGTGAGAGAGACCCAGTACTTC. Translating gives CASSPGQGVRETQYF. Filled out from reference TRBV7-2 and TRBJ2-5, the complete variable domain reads GAGVSQSPSNKVTEKGKDVELRCDPISGHTALYWYRQSLGQGLEFLIYFQGNSAPDKSGLPSDRFSAERTGGSVSTLTIQRTQQEDSAVYLCASSPGQGVRETQYFGPGTRLLVL.